This TCR beta chain was captured in a study of blood T cell repertoires in COVID-19. The overall study: Sources were T cells, B-cell-depleted T cells, or PBMCs; the material itself was cDNA or gDNA.

Germline V gene sequence: CDR1 SGHDT, CDR2 YYEEEE. This CDR3 is 11 amino acids long. For this clone: The germline gene is not matched at one end of the junction; a read error may be the cause.

In the authors' methods: Estimates of nucleated cell counts were drawn from the amplification of reference gene primers. Clones were read by immunoSEQ multiplex PCR, and TCRdb kept only the in-frame ones, dropping some. Clone size and V and J calls were adopted from that table, with D and trimming inferred from the DNA. The data contain 150,000 to 200,000 clones, almost 90% of them singletons. V usage is TRBV5-6 and J usage is TRBJ1-1; no definite D call. Sequenced material: peripheral blood. This TCR came from a man between 45 and 60 years old with acute or convalescent COVID-19. The CDR3 here is CASTTEGRSYF. The CDR3 bases are TGTGCCAGCACCACCGAGGGCAGGTCTTATTTT.